This passage covers 19 T cell receptor beta chains from one sample sequenced in a study of Ad26.COV2.S vaccination and SARS-CoV-2 variants. Treatment indicated: about 20 received Ad26.COV2.S at low or high dose, single or two shots; roughly 5 received placebo; per-sample allocation not given. Vaccine and placebo recipients were sampled on day 63 after the first injection. The protocol was immunoSEQ multiplex PCR, while the TCRdb copy is restricted to in-frame clones and leaves out a portion. The table shows about 460,000 clones, with 89% occurring only once. Material: peripheral blood, obtained in a trial of Ad26.COV2.S vaccine versus placebo. The receptors here all came from a person between 18 and 59 years old who received the Ad26.COV2.S COVID-19 vaccine or a placebo.

This chain uses TRBV15 with TRBJ2-5; a possible D gene is TRBD2 (6 bases). CDR3 length equals 14 residues. Trimming left V 3 bases short and J 4 bases short, with 12 bases between. Germline CDR1 is LNHNV and CDR2 is YYDKDF (reference sequence). Here the CDR3 reads CATSSNRDLETQYF. DNA of the CDR3: TGTGCCACCAGCAGCAACCGGGACTTAGAGACCCAGTACTTC.

This rearrangement joins TRBV5-1 to TRBJ2-1; a weak D match, TRBD1 (7 bases). Germline V gene lookup returns CDR1 SGHRS and CDR2 YFSETQ. V dropped 4 bases and J dropped 6 bases, with 14 bases sitting between them. The CDR3 consists of 14 residues. The CDR3 nucleotides are TGCGCCAGCAGCCTCACCCAGGGGGGCAATGAGCAGTTCTTC. The encoded protein is CASSLTQGGNEQFF.

The J gene is TRBJ2-2, the V gene TRBV3-1 (or the pseudogene TRBV3-2), with TRBD2 matching over 10 bases. The CDR3 sequence is 15 residues long. J gave up 7 bases and V 4 bases, and 6 bases lay outside the gene matches. Germline-derived CDR1 and CDR2 are LGHDT and YNNKEL (reference sequence). CDR3: CASSPSGRANGELFF. The CDR3 nucleotides are TGTGCCAGCAGCCCGAGCGGGAGGGCCAACGGGGAGCTGTTTTTT.

The rearrangement links TRBV5-6 to TRBJ1-4, with 8 bases lining up with TRBD1. Trimming at V came to 6 bases and at J to 8 bases, leaving 6 bases not matched to a gene. There are 13 residues in the CDR3. Germline CDR1 SGHDT, CDR2 YYEEEE. In nucleotides, the CDR3 is TGTGCCAGCAACGACAGGGGTCGGGAAAAACTGTTTTTT. It specifies CASNDRGREKLFF.

This clone was observed a single time. J is TRBJ1-5 and V is TRBV30, with 7 bases lining up with TRBD1. The germline gives CDR1 GTSNPN, CDR2 SVGIG (reference sequence). This CDR3 is built from 15 residues. Trimming at V came to 3 bases and at J to 4 bases, leaving 9 bases not matched to a gene. CDR3: CAWSVGQVVNQPQHF. CDR3 DNA: TGTGCCTGGAGCGTCGGACAGGTTGTTAATCAGCCCCAGCATTTT.

J is TRBJ2-1 and V is TRBV5-4; D gene uncertain. V lost 4 bases and J 5 bases, leaving 16 bases between the germline ends. The CDR3 loop spans 15 amino acids. Germline V lookup: CDR1 SGHNT, CDR2 YYREEE (reference sequence). The CDR3 nucleotides read TGTGCCAGCAGCGACTGGACCGTTTCAAACAATGAGCAGTTCTTC. As protein: CASSDWTVSNNEQFF. Based on the CDR3 plus reference TRBV5-4 and TRBJ2-1, the full variable domain is ETGVTQSPTHLIKTRGQQVTLRCSSQSGHNTVSWYQQALGQGPQFIFQYYREEENGRGNFPPRFSGLQFPNYSSELNVNALELDDSALYLCASSDWTVSNNEQFFGPGTRLTVL.

The rearrangement joins TRBV19 to TRBJ2-1, with 9 nucleotides matching TRBD1. CDR1 and CDR2 (germline): LNHDA, SQIVND (reference sequence). V trimming: 3 bases; J trimming: 4 bases; junction bases outside the gene matches: 4. This CDR3 spans 15 amino acids. This CDR3 reads CASSIAGQGYNEQFF. DNA for the CDR3: TGTGCCAGTAGTATCGCTGGACAGGGGTACAATGAGCAGTTCTTC.

The chain is built from TRBV6-5 and TRBJ1-1; the match to TRBD1 covers 7 bases. The V gene's germline CDR1 is MNHEY and CDR2 SVGAGI. V lost 6 bases and J lost 1; bases outside the gene matches: 8. The CDR3 length is 15 residues. This CDR3 reads CASRRSGTANTEAFF. CDR3 coding DNA: TGTGCCAGCAGGCGGTCCGGGACAGCGAACACTGAAGCTTTCTTT.

The chain couples TRBV6-5 to TRBJ1-2; 7 bases are a match to TRBD1. This CDR3 spans 16 amino acids. V shed 0 bases and J 1 base; nucleotides not matched to a gene: 5. CDR1 MNHEY and CDR2 SVGAGI come from the germline V gene. The CDR3 is CASSYSTGWGNYGYTF. In DNA form, the CDR3 reads TGTGCCAGCAGTTACTCGACAGGGTGGGGTAACTATGGCTACACCTTC.

The chain has TRBV7-9 and TRBJ1-6; D unresolved. This CDR3 spans 12 amino acids. Trimming cost V 1 base and J 9 bases, with 4 bases left between them. Looked up from germline, CDR1 is SEHNR and CDR2 is FQNEAQ (reference sequence). The CDR3 DNA is TGTGCCAGCAGCTTAGTCGGTTCACCCCTCCACTTT. It yields the protein CASSLVGSPLHF.

The gene calls are TRBV29-1 and TRBJ1-1; TRBD1 aligns across 9 bases. Germline CDR1 and CDR2: SQVTM and ANQGSEA. Trimming at V came to 4 bases and at J to 4 bases, leaving 4 bases not matched to a gene. The CDR3 consists of 13 residues. The CDR3 DNA sequence: TGCAGCGTTGTAACAGGGGGCTCCACTGAAGCTTTCTTT. Translated: CSVVTGGSTEAFF.

The chain is built from TRBV19 and TRBJ1-2; D is ambiguous. From germline, CDR1 is LNHDA and CDR2 SQIVND (reference sequence). V lost 7 bases to trimming and J lost 0 bases, with 9 bases between them. The CDR3 runs to 13 residues. This chain's CDR3 is CASTPAANYGYTF. The CDR3 region has the DNA TGTGCCAGTACTCCAGCAGCTAACTATGGCTACACCTTC.

V and J are TRBV28 and TRBJ2-2; D is unclear. Looked up from germline, CDR1 is MDHEN and CDR2 is SYDVKM. Trimming pared 2 bases from V and 8 bases from J, leaving 18 bases between. This CDR3 contains 16 residues. CDR3 coding DNA: TGTGCCAGCAGTTTACTGGGATTGACTGTTCGAGGGGAGCTGTTTTTT. It encodes CASSLLGLTVRGELFF.

The V and J genes are TRBV9 and TRBJ1-2; D is undetermined. Germline V lookup: CDR1 SGDLS, CDR2 YYNGEE. The CDR3 sequence is 15 residues long. V was cut by 1 base and J by 0 bases, with 10 bases left in between. CDR3 in amino acids: CASSVLSDANYGYTF. The DNA for the CDR3 is TGTGCCAGCAGCGTACTGTCGGACGCTAACTATGGCTACACCTTC.

J is TRBJ2-1 and V is TRBV15, with a weak D call TRBD1 (8 bases). CDR1 and CDR2 from the germline V gene are LNHNV and YYDKDF (reference sequence). The CDR3 has 14 residues. The V gene lost 9 bases and the J gene lost 10 bases, with 22 bases spanning the gap. The CDR3 loop is CATGDRGVREEQFF. The CDR3 DNA reads TGTGCCACAGGTGACAGGGGCGTGCGGGAGGAGCAGTTCTTC.

The chain couples TRBV29-1 to TRBJ2-1; 9 nucleotides align to TRBD2. V shed 6 bases and J 3 bases; nucleotides not matched to a gene: 6. Looked up from germline, CDR1 is SQVTM and CDR2 is ANQGSEA. The CDR3 is made up of 14 amino acids. In DNA, the CDR3 is TGCAGCGTCCCTAGCGGGACCCTCTACAATGAGCAGTTCTTC. It codes for CSVPSGTLYNEQFF.

J is TRBJ2-1 and V is TRBV7-9; TRBD1 matches at 7 bases. V shed 5 bases, J shed 0 bases, and the junction held 16 bases outside the gene matches. The germline CDR1 and CDR2 sequences are SEHNR and FQNEAQ (reference sequence). This CDR3 contains 19 residues. The CDR3 protein is CASSRIPSTGKNSYNEQFF. CDR3 sequence (DNA): TGTGCCAGCAGCCGGATCCCCTCGACAGGGAAGAACTCCTACAATGAGCAGTTCTTC.

The rearrangement joins TRBV9 to TRBJ2-5; 8 bases fit TRBD2. After removal of 4 bases from V and 5 bases from J, the junction contained 10 bases not matched to a gene. From germline, CDR1 is SGDLS and CDR2 YYNGEE. The CDR3 has 15 amino acids. The DNA of the CDR3 is TGTGCCAGCAGCAGGGGACTAGGCCGGGTGGAGACCCAGTACTTC. Translating gives CASSRGLGRVETQYF.

The chain recombines TRBV27 with TRBJ2-1; the match to TRBD1 covers 10 bases. V shed 3 bases and J 6 bases; nucleotides not matched to a gene: 5. The germline V gene encodes CDR1 MNHEY and CDR2 SMNVEV (reference sequence). CDR3 length: 15 amino acids. For the CDR3, the DNA is TGTGCCAGCAGTTTCGGGACAGGGGTGTTCAATGAGCAGTTCTTC. Protein product: CASSFGTGVFNEQFF.